This T cell receptor beta chain was recovered during a study of a mutant IDH1 vaccine in newly diagnosed glioma. Regarding the study as a whole: Vaccination elicited immune responses in 90% to 95% of patients.

The CDR3 consists of 13 residues. Germline V gives CDR1 SNHLY, CDR2 FYNNEI. V lost 7 bases to trimming and J lost 3 bases, with 13 bases between them. Regarding this clone: Its specificity is unknown.

The time point denotes: week 5, during vaccination. Each dose of the vaccine consisted of 300 ug of mutant IDH1 20-mer peptide, with topical imiquimod. The data were produced by immunoSEQ multiplex PCR, yet TCRdb's version contains in-frame clones alone and is incomplete. The sample lists just under 80,000 clones; around 90% were seen once. This chain joins TRBV2 and TRBJ2-7; the D is unclear. The sequences come from PBMCs, collected from a glioma patient whose treatment included an IDH1 peptide vaccine. This TCR came from a woman between 45 and 65 years old with glioma. The CDR3 region is CASILTESYEQYF. CDR3 DNA sequence: TGTGCCAGCATTTTGACGGAGAGCTACGAGCAGTACTTC.